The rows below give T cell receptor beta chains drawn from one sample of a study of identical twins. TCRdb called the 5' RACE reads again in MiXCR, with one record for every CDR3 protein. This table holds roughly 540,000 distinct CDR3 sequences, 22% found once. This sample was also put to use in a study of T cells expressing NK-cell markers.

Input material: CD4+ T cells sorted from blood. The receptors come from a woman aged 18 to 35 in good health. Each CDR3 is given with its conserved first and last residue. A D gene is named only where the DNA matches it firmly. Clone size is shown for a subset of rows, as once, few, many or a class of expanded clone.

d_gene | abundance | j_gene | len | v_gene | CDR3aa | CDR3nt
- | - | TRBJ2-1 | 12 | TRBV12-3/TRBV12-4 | CACSLQRNEQFF | TGTGCCTGCAGTTTACAGAGAAATGAGCAGTTCTTC
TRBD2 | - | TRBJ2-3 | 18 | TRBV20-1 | CSASFASGRGVDTDTQYF | TGCAGTGCTAGTTTCGCTAGCGGGAGGGGAGTGGACACAGATACGCAGTATTTT
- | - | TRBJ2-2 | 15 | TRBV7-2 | CASSLGGHGGGELFF | TGTGCCAGCAGCTTAGGGGGCCACGGTGGCGGGGAGCTGTTTTTT
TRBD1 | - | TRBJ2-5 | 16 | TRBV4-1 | CASSQGAGTVAETQYF | TGCGCCAGCAGCCAAGGTGCCGGGACAGTTGCAGAGACCCAGTACTTC
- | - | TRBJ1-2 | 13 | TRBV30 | CAWSRGLNYGYTF | TGTGCCTGGAGTCGGGGGCTTAACTATGGCTACACCTTC
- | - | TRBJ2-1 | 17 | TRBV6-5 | CASSYSRRERGGGEQFF | TGTGCCAGCAGTTACTCGAGACGGGAGCGAGGTGGGGGGGAGCAGTTCTTC
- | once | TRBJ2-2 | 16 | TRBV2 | CASTLLAIGNTGELFF | TGTGCCAGCACGCTCCTAGCTATCGGGAACACCGGGGAGCTGTTTTTT
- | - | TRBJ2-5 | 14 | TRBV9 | CASSARLVEETQYF | TGTGCCAGCAGCGCAAGACTAGTGGAAGAGACCCAGTACTTC
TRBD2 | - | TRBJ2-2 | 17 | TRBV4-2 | CASSQERLAANTGELFF | TGTGCCAGCAGCCAAGAACGGCTAGCGGCTAACACCGGGGAGCTGTTTTTT
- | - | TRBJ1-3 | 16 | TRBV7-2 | CASSLRQGDWGNTIYF | TGTGCCAGCAGCTTAAGGCAGGGAGACTGGGGAAACACCATATATTTT
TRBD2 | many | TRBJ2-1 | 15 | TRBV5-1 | CASSLGLAGVGEQFF | TGCGCCAGCAGCTTGGGACTAGCGGGAGTTGGTGAGCAGTTCTTC
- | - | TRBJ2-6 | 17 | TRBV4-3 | CASSQAGSPSGANVLTF | TGCGCCAGCAGCCAAGCAGGGTCTCCCTCTGGGGCCAACGTCCTGACTTTC
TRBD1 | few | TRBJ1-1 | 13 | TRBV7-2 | CASTLTGATEAFF | TGTGCCAGCACCTTAACAGGGGCCACTGAAGCTTTCTTT
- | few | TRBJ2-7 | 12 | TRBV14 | CASSPRDGEQYF | TGTGCCAGCAGCCCTCGGGACGGCGAGCAGTACTTC
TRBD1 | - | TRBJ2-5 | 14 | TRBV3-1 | CASSRSGGDETQYF | TGTGCCAGCAGCCGTTCAGGGGGAGACGAGACCCAGTACTTC
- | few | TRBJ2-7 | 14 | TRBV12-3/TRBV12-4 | CASSFGRQLSEQYF | TGTGCCAGCAGTTTTGGACGGCAACTTTCCGAGCAGTACTTC
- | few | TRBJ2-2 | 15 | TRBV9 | CASSVDDRSTGELFF | TGTGCCAGCAGCGTAGATGATCGGTCAACCGGGGAGCTGTTTTTT
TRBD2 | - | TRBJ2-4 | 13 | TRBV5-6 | CASSRTSPYIQYF | TGTGCCAGCAGCCGGACTAGCCCGTACATTCAGTACTTC
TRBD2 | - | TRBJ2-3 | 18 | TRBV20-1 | CSARDARIAGGSTDTQYF | TGCAGTGCTAGAGATGCAAGGATAGCGGGAGGGAGCACAGATACGCAGTATTTT
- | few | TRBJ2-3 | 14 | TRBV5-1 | CASSWKGDADTQYF | TGCGCCAGCAGCTGGAAGGGGGACGCAGATACGCAGTATTTT
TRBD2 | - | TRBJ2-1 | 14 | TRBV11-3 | CASASGDPLDEQFF | TGTGCCAGCGCTAGCGGGGACCCCTTGGATGAGCAGTTCTTC
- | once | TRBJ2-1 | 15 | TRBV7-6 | CASSPLSAPYNEQFF | TGTGCCAGCAGTCCCTTGTCAGCTCCCTACAATGAGCAGTTCTTC
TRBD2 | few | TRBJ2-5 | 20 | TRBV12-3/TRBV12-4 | CASSPTLRGGRAEEQETQYF | TGTGCCAGCAGCCCTACCCTTCGTGGCGGGAGGGCCGAAGAACAAGAGACCCAGTACTTC
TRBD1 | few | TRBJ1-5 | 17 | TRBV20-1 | CSASLVQGDAGNQPQHF | TGCAGTGCTTCACTCGTACAGGGGGATGCCGGCAATCAGCCCCAGCATTTT
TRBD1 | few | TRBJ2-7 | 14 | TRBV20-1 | CSASRDRGTYEQYF | TGCAGTGCAAGCCGGGACAGGGGAACCTACGAGCAGTACTTC
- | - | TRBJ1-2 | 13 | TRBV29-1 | CSVEVQIPYGYTF | TGCAGCGTTGAGGTACAGATCCCTTATGGCTACACCTTC
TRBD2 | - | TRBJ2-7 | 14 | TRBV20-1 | CSAPAAGGAYEQYF | TGCAGTGCCCCCGCCGCGGGAGGCGCCTACGAGCAGTACTTC
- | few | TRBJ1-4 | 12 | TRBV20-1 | CSARGAGEKLFF | TGCAGTGCTAGGGGAGCCGGGGAAAAACTGTTTTTT
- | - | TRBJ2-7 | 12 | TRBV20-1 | CSANMDSYEQYF | TGCAGTGCTAATATGGACAGCTACGAGCAGTACTTC
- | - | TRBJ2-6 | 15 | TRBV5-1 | CASSPTFSGANVLTF | TGCGCCAGCAGCCCCACCTTCTCTGGGGCCAACGTCCTGACTTTC
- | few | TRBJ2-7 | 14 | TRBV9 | CASSVDWSSYEQYF | TGTGCCAGCAGCGTAGATTGGAGCTCCTACGAGCAGTACTTC
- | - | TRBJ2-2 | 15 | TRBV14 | CASSTRAVNTGELFF | TGTGCCAGCAGCACCCGGGCCGTTAACACCGGGGAGCTGTTTTTT
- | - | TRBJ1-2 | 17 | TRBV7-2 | CASSRKTGTPSNYGYTF | TGTGCCAGCAGCCGCAAAACGGGGACACCCTCTAACTATGGCTACACCTTC
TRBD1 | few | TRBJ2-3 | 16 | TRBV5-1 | CASSSRQGAATDTQYF | TGCGCCAGCAGCTCAAGACAGGGGGCGGCCACAGATACGCAGTATTTT
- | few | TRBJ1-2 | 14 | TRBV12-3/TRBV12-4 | CASSFRTDLYGYTF | TGTGCCAGCAGTTTCAGGACAGACCTCTATGGCTACACCTTC
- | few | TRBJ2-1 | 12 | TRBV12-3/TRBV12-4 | CASSPFRHEQFF | TGTGCCAGCAGTCCCTTCAGACATGAGCAGTTCTTC
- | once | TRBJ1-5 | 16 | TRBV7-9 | CASSLWGKGRVQPQHF | TGTGCCAGCAGCTTGTGGGGGAAGGGGCGGGTTCAGCCCCAGCATTTT
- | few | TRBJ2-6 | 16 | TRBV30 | CAWSVGASSGANVLTF | TGTGCCTGGAGTGTAGGGGCTTCCTCTGGGGCCAACGTCCTGACTTTC
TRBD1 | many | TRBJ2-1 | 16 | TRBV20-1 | CSARDQLQGSYNEQFF | TGCAGTGCTAGGGACCAGCTACAGGGGTCCTACAATGAGCAGTTCTTC
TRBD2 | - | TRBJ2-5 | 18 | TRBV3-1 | CASQGTSGFQKKMETQYF | TGTGCCAGCCAGGGGACTAGCGGATTTCAGAAAAAAATGGAGACCCAGTACTTC
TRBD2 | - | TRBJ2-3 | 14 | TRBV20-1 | CSASPSGRRDTQYF | TGCAGTGCTAGCCCTAGCGGGAGAAGGGATACGCAGTATTTT
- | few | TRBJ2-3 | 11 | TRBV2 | CASTSGRTQYF | TGTGCCAGCACTTCGGGTCGAACGCAGTATTTT
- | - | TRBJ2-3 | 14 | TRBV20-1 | CSARGWLAADTQYF | TGCAGTGCTAGGGGTTGGTTAGCCGCAGATACGCAGTATTTT
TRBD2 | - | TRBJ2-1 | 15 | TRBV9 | CASNPAGEPTNEQFF | TGTGCCAGCAACCCGGCGGGAGAACCTACCAATGAGCAGTTCTTC
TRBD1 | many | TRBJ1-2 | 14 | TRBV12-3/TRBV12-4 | CASTLRDRDHGYTF | TGTGCCAGCACCCTGCGGGACAGGGACCATGGCTACACCTTC
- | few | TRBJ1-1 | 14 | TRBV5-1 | CASSLGVTYTEAFF | TGCGCCAGCAGCTTGGGAGTGACGTACACTGAAGCTTTCTTT
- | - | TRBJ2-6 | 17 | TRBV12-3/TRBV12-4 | CASSFRTVTSGANVLTF | TGTGCCAGCAGTTTCAGGACAGTTACCTCTGGGGCCAACGTCCTGACTTTC